The entry below describes one T cell receptor beta chain. Germline V gene data show CDR1 as ENHRY and CDR2 as SYGVKD. The V end was cut by 6 bases, the J end by 0 bases, with 9 bases between. This CDR3 comprises 14 residues. The assay was immunoSEQ multiplex PCR, and TCRdb's table has in-frame clones only and misses some. Of more than 9,500 clones in the sample, more than 55% were seen once. This entry is derived from a study of neoadjuvant anti-PD-1 for oral cavity cancer. At the level of the study: Around day 43, patients without progression received a fourth nivolumab dose before surgery.

The TCR sequence derives from a person aged 35-80 years with oral cavity squamous cell carcinoma. The sample here was tumor tissue, taken before nivolumab (anti-PD-1) treatment. This chain uses TRBV10-3 with TRBJ2-1, with D unclear. The CDR3 reads CAISGEASYNEQFF. The CDR3 DNA is TGTGCCATCAGCGGCGAGGCCTCCTACAATGAGCAGTTCTTC.